The 8 T cell receptor beta chains given below trace back to one sample, sequenced in a study of cytomegalovirus exposure and HLA in healthy donors. Vbeta (60) and Jbeta (13) primers were used in the PCR. Clones were sequenced by immunoSEQ multiplex PCR, and TCRdb holds only the in-frame ones, with some missing. The table lists fewer than 65,000 clones, 70% to 85% of them singletons. Sequencing used PBMCs. These receptors were taken from a young man in good health and CMV-seronegative.

The V gene is TRBV7-8, the J gene TRBJ2-7; perhaps TRBD2 as D (6 bases). The germline CDR1 and CDR2 sequences are SGHVS and FQNEAQ. Trimming removed 2 bases from V and 2 bases from J, with 13 bases in between. The CDR3 contains 15 residues. CDR3 protein: CASSLTETGAYEQYF. The CDR3 nucleotides read TGTGCCAGCAGCTTAACCGAGACGGGGGCCTACGAGCAGTACTTC.

V and J are TRBV4-2 and TRBJ1-2; 8 nucleotides agree with TRBD1. The germline gives CDR1 LGHNA, CDR2 YNFKEQ. V lost 4 bases and J lost 5; bases outside the gene matches: 9. This CDR3 has 15 residues. CDR3 region: CASSLKGDRMYGYTF. The DNA of the CDR3 is TGTGCCAGCAGCCTAAAGGGGGACAGGATGTATGGCTACACCTTC.

This chain links TRBV2 with TRBJ2-2; D perhaps matches TRBD2 (5 bases). The CDR3 is 13 amino acids. Trimming cost V 2 bases and J 7 bases, with 8 bases left between them. The germline CDR1 and CDR2 sequences are SNHLY and FYNNEI. The CDR3 spells CASSELGSGELFF. CDR3 nucleotides: TGTGCCAGCAGTGAACTAGGGAGCGGGGAGCTGTTTTTT.

This clone was recorded only once. This chain connects TRBV6-5 to TRBJ1-4; TRBD1 matches at 8 bases. The V and J ends lost 4 bases and 5 bases, in that order; junction bases with no gene match: 3. The CDR3 length is 14 residues. Germline V gene sequence: CDR1 MNHEY, CDR2 SVGAGI. CDR3 residues: CASSSRGPNEKLFF. In DNA form, the CDR3 reads TGTGCCAGCAGTTCCAGGGGGCCCAATGAAAAACTGTTTTTT.

V is TRBV4-2 and J is TRBJ2-3; 10 bases align to TRBD2. This CDR3 region has 18 residues. The V gene's germline CDR1 is LGHNA and CDR2 YNFKEQ. V was clipped by 0 bases and J by 4 bases; unmatched bases: 10. DNA of the CDR3: TGTGCCAGCAGCCAAGATGTGGGGCGAGCGGGAGGGCCAGATACGCAGTATTTT. Translated, it gives CASSQDVGRAGGPDTQYF.

The rearrangement links TRBV4-2 to TRBJ1-2; tentatively, D is TRBD1 (6 bases). This CDR3 is built from 16 residues. Trimming stripped 5 bases from V and 4 bases from J, with 20 bases between. The V gene's germline CDR1 is LGHNA and CDR2 YNFKEQ. CDR3 protein: CASSKQAGQGSYGYTF. The CDR3 DNA reads as TGTGCCAGCAGCAAACAAGCAGGGCAGGGGAGCTATGGCTACACCTTC.

This chain connects TRBV7-3 to TRBJ1-6; D may be TRBD1 (6 bases). CDR3 length equals 14 residues. Germline V lookup: CDR1 SGHTA, CDR2 FQGTGA. V was pared by 5 bases and J by 6 bases, with 11 bases between. The CDR3 nucleotides are TGTGCCAGCAGCCCGGGGGGGCTTAATTCACCCCTCCACTTT. Translated: CASSPGGLNSPLHF.

The chain combines TRBV20-1 with TRBJ2-2; no clear D. The germline CDR1 and CDR2 sequences are DFQATT and SNEGSKA (reference sequence). The CDR3 spans 11 residues. Trimming cost V 6 bases and J 4 bases, with 6 bases left between them. CDR3 amino acids: CSASRTGELFF. CDR3 DNA: TGCAGTGCAAGCCGCACCGGGGAGCTGTTTTTT.